These 9 T cell receptor beta chains were sequenced from one sample in a study of post-analysis software for immune sequencing data. Study conclusions and caveats: TRBV5-6, TRBV5-1 and TRBV20-1 belonged to a set of roughly 5 TRBV segments that were more frequent in patients than controls.

Which antigens these TCRs recognize remains unknown. Built from TCR beta cDNA, the libraries had unique molecular identifiers in them. TCRdb independently ran MiXCR on the PCR reads; one entry per CDR3 protein. The table lists approximately 730,000 distinct CDR3 sequences, about half of them singletons. Sequencing was carried out using blood. The receptor source for this set is a girl aged 5-17 years with multiple sclerosis.

The chain carries TRBV6-5 and TRBJ2-2; TRBD1 matches 9 bases. CDR1 and CDR2 (germline): MNHEY, SVGAGI. Trimming removed 0 bases from V and 5 bases from J; junction bases left unmatched: 4. This CDR3 comprises 16 residues. The CDR3 loop is CASSYSTGGGTGELFF. As DNA, the CDR3 is TGTGCCAGCAGTTACTCGACAGGGGGAGGGACCGGGGAGCTGTTTTTT.

This chain links TRBV28 with TRBJ1-2; 8 positions match TRBD1. The J segment lost 8 bases and the V segment lost 6 bases, leaving 11 bases of the junction unmatched. The germline CDR1 and CDR2 sequences are MDHEN and SYDVKM. This CDR3 comprises 14 residues. The DNA of the CDR3 is TGTGCCAGCAGGCCACAGGGGGAGCCCCTGGGCTACACCTTC. The encoded protein is CASRPQGEPLGYTF.

About this clonotype itself: The junction departs from germline at one end; a sequencing error may be responsible. The chain combines TRBV12-3 or TRBV12-4 with TRBJ2-1; no definite D call. The CDR3 extends over 13 amino acids. CDR3 amino acids: CASSQYIYDEQFF. Here the CDR3 DNA reads TGTGCCAGCAGCCAATACATCTACGATGAGCAGTTCTTC.

V is TRBV4-1 and J is TRBJ2-5; TRBD2 aligns across 8 bases. Per the germline V gene, CDR1 is MGHRA and CDR2 is YSYEKL. After removal of 4 bases from V and 5 bases from J, the junction contained 12 bases not matched to a gene. The length of the CDR3 is 16 residues. CDR3 DNA: TGCGCCAGCAGCCCCCTGCTAGCGGGTAGGTTGGAGACCCAGTACTTC. Translating gives CASSPLLAGRLETQYF.

The table lists this clonotype with a count of one. The chain has TRBV29-1 and TRBJ1-1; TRBD1 matches 8 bases. The CDR3 is made up of 14 amino acids. Germline CDR1 is SQVTM and CDR2 is ANQGSEA. Trimming removed 0 bases from V and 8 bases from J; junction bases left unmatched: 8. DNA for the CDR3: TGCAGCGTTGAAGACCGGGACAGGAAATGGGAAGCTTTCTTT. Protein product: CSVEDRDRKWEAFF.

This clonotype turned up a few times. The V and J genes are TRBV4-1 and TRBJ1-5; 10 bases are shared with TRBD1. The germline V gene encodes CDR1 MGHRA and CDR2 YSYEKL. Unmatched junction bases numbered 15, after V lost 0 bases and J lost 4 bases. The CDR3 contains 20 residues. CDR3 coding DNA: TGCGCCAGCAGCCAAGATGCGGCCGGGACAGGGGTTTTAGGGAATCAGCCCCAGCATTTT. Translation gives CASSQDAAGTGVLGNQPQHF.

The chain employs TRBV20-1 and TRBJ2-7; 7 nucleotides match TRBD2. V lost 3 bases, J lost 0 bases, and 8 bases stayed unmatched. This CDR3 is 15 amino acids long. Germline assignment: CDR1 DFQATT and CDR2 SNEGSKA (reference sequence). The CDR3 here is CSASLQRGLSYEQYF. The DNA of the CDR3 is TGCAGTGCTAGTCTCCAGCGGGGCCTCTCCTACGAGCAGTACTTC.

This clonotype has more than one count but fewer than ten. V gene TRBV20-1 combines with J gene TRBJ2-5, with TRBD2 identical over 13 bases. CDR3 length equals 19 residues. V was clipped by 0 bases and J by 5 bases; unmatched bases: 15. Per the germline V gene, CDR1 is DFQATT and CDR2 is SNEGSKA (reference sequence). This CDR3 is CSARDPRLAGGTRDETQYF. In nucleotides, the CDR3 is TGCAGTGCTAGAGACCCAAGACTAGCGGGAGGCACCAGGGATGAGACCCAGTACTTC.

This rearrangement joins TRBV12-3 or TRBV12-4 to TRBJ2-1, with 14 bases fitting TRBD2. The CDR3 is 15 residues long. Unmatched junction bases numbered 8, after V lost 8 bases and J lost 8 bases. CDR3 sequence: CASCRTSGRLDEQFF. Here the CDR3 DNA reads TGTGCCAGCTGTCGGACTAGCGGGAGGCTAGATGAGCAGTTCTTC.